Below are 19 T cell receptor beta chains sequenced from a single sample in a study of CD8 T cells in Susac syndrome. Random hexamers were used to reverse transcribe about 0.5 to 1 ug of RNA. TCRdb recomputed calls from the immunoSEQ multiplex PCR reads with MiXCR, one row per CDR3 protein. The sample lists some 160,000 distinct CDR3 sequences, roughly 94% occurring once. The specimen sequenced was CD4+ T cells from PBMCs. Receptors originate from a human donor in good health.

This sequence joins TRBV29-1 and TRBJ1-1; D ambiguous. Trimming cost V 4 bases and J 0 bases, with 9 bases left between them. The length of the CDR3 is 13 residues. Germline lookup yields CDR1 SQVTM and CDR2 ANQGSEA. The CDR3 DNA reads TGCAGCGTTGGGGAGGGATTGAACACTGAAGCTTTCTTT. As protein: CSVGEGLNTEAFF.

The rearrangement joins TRBV27 to TRBJ2-4; TRBD2 is a possible D gene (6 bases). The V and J ends lost 6 bases and 6 bases respectively, with 18 bases between them. The germline V gene has CDR1 MNHEY and CDR2 SMNVEV (reference sequence). The CDR3 sequence is 15 residues long. CDR3 sequence: CASSMRPGDGNIQYF. The DNA for the CDR3 is TGTGCCAGCAGCATGCGTCCGGGGGACGGAAACATTCAGTACTTC.

This chain joins TRBV20-1 and TRBJ1-4, with unresolved D. Germline V gene lookup returns CDR1 DFQATT and CDR2 SNEGSKA (reference sequence). The CDR3 has 13 residues. Trimming removed 5 bases at V and 6 bases at J, with 13 bases between. CDR3 nucleotide sequence: TGCAGTGCTGCCCGCGGGTCCGATGAAAAACTGTTTTTT. Its translation is CSAARGSDEKLFF.

This chain joins TRBV5-6 and TRBJ2-2, with D perhaps given as TRBD1 or TRBD2 (5 bases each). The V gene lost 1 base and the J gene lost 4 bases, with 11 bases spanning the gap. This CDR3 is 15 amino acids long. Germline V gene data show CDR1 as SGHDT and CDR2 as YYEEEE. CDR3 bases: TGTGCCAGCAGCTTGCGGGAAGGGACCACCGGGGAGCTGTTTTTT. As protein: CASSLREGTTGELFF. Full variable domain (remainder filled in from reference TRBV5-6 and TRBJ2-2): DAGVTQSPTHLIKTRGQQVTLRCSPKSGHDTVSWYQQALGQGPQFIFQYYEEEERQRGNFPDRFSGHQFPNYSSELNVNALLLGDSALYLCASSLREGTTGELFFGEGSRLTVL.

V gene TRBV7-2 combines with J gene TRBJ1-1; perhaps TRBD1 as D (5 bases). The CDR3 totals 14 residues. Germline CDR1 reads SGHTA; CDR2 reads FQGNSA. Trimming cost V 5 bases and J 7 bases, with 17 bases left between them. The chain's CDR3 is CASSRTGGSSEAFF. For the CDR3, the DNA is TGTGCCAGCAGCCGTACGGGGGGGTCAAGTGAAGCTTTCTTT.

The chain uses TRBV2 and TRBJ1-2; 8 bases line up with TRBD1. Germline trimming cut 7 bases from V and 5 bases from J; bases unmatched to any gene: 9. Germline V gene lookup returns CDR1 SNHLY and CDR2 FYNNEI. The CDR3 spans 14 residues. CDR3 DNA sequence: TGTGCCAGCACCCAGGACAGGGCGAAATATGGCTACACCTTC. This encodes CASTQDRAKYGYTF.

The chain links TRBV12-3 or TRBV12-4 to TRBJ1-2; possible D gene TRBD1, 5 bases. Trimming removed 6 bases at V and 13 bases at J, with 27 bases between. The CDR3 is 15 amino acids. The CDR3 nucleotides are TGTGCCAGCAGGGACAACAGGCCTATTCGTTCAAAGGTCACCTTC. This sequence encodes CASRDNRPIRSKVTF.

This chain connects TRBV5-1 to TRBJ2-3, with D unresolved. Trimming removed 0 bases at V and 2 bases at J, with 4 bases between. This CDR3 has 13 amino acids. Germline values: CDR1 SGHRS, CDR2 YFSETQ. The CDR3 DNA reads as TGCGCCAGCAGCTTGGAAACCACAGATACGCAGTATTTT. It specifies CASSLETTDTQYF.

The rearrangement joins TRBV7-2 to TRBJ2-7, with a weak D call TRBD2 (5 bases). CDR3 size: 15 residues. The V end was cut by 1 base, the J end by 0 bases, with 10 bases between. CDR1 and CDR2 (germline): SGHTA, FQGNSA. This CDR3 reads CASSLEVRDSYEQYF. The CDR3 coding sequence is TGTGCCAGCAGCTTAGAGGTTCGGGACTCCTACGAGCAGTACTTC.

This rearrangement joins TRBV30 to TRBJ1-2; TRBD1 aligns across 8 bases. The ends lost 3 bases at V and 4 bases at J; junction bases unmatched: 7. Germline V gene lookup returns CDR1 GTSNPN and CDR2 SVGIG (reference sequence). CDR3 length: 14 amino acids. The CDR3 protein is CAWSGAGGIYGYTF. The CDR3 coding sequence is TGTGCCTGGAGCGGGGCAGGGGGCATCTATGGCTACACCTTC.

The V gene is TRBV30, the J gene TRBJ1-6, with a possible D match to TRBD1 (5 bases). This CDR3 has 14 amino acids. CDR1 and CDR2 (germline): GTSNPN, SVGIG (reference sequence). V lost 0 bases and J lost 9, with 12 bases in between. CDR3 nucleotides: TGTGCCTGGAGTGTAGATAAAAGGGGTTCACCCCTCCACTTT. Amino acids: CAWSVDKRGSPLHF.

For the CDR3, the DNA is TGCGCCAGCAGCCCGAGGGCTACTAGCGGCTCCTACGAGCAGTACTTC. The encoded protein is CASSPRATSGSYEQYF. This rearrangement joins TRBV4-1 to TRBJ2-7; TRBD2 aligns across 8 bases. Germline CDR1 and CDR2: MGHRA and YSYEKL. The CDR3 covers 16 residues. The J segment lost 0 bases and the V segment lost 4 bases, leaving 8 bases of the junction unmatched.

The V gene is TRBV29-1, the J gene TRBJ1-3; D remains ambiguous. V dropped 4 bases and J dropped 4 bases, with 8 bases sitting between them. The CDR3 loop spans 12 amino acids. Germline V gene sequence: CDR1 SQVTM, CDR2 ANQGSEA. The CDR3 DNA sequence: TGCAGCGTTGTAGCATTGGGAAACACCATATATTTT. Its translation is CSVVALGNTIYF.

V gene TRBV7-2 combines with J gene TRBJ1-5, with 8 bases aligning to TRBD1. This CDR3 is 15 amino acids long. The germline V gene encodes CDR1 SGHTA and CDR2 FQGNSA. The ends lost 1 base at V and 6 bases at J; junction bases unmatched: 5. The CDR3 sequence: CASSLGQGSGQPQHF. CDR3 DNA: TGTGCCAGCAGCTTAGGACAGGGGAGTGGTCAGCCCCAGCATTTT.

This clonotype showed up just once. The V call is TRBV30, the J call TRBJ2-1; 7 nucleotides agree with TRBD2. Trimming took 4 bases from V and 0 from J; bases not matched to a gene: 3. Germline V gene lookup returns CDR1 GTSNPN and CDR2 SVGIG (reference sequence). This CDR3 is 14 amino acids long. The CDR3 nucleotides read TGTGCCTGGACTAGCGGTAGCTCCTACAATGAGCAGTTCTTC. Translation: CAWTSGSSYNEQFF.

The table lists this clonotype with a few counts. The DNA for the CDR3 is TGTGCCAGCAGCCTGGGGACATTTGAAAAACTGTTTTTT. Translated: CASSLGTFEKLFF. The rearrangement joins TRBV3-1 to TRBJ1-4; maybe TRBD1 (6 bases). V lost 4 bases and J lost 7, with 10 bases in between. The CDR3 extends over 13 amino acids. The germline CDR1 and CDR2 sequences are LGHDT and YNNKEL (reference sequence).

This clonotype is a singleton in its sample. The gene calls are TRBV28 and TRBJ1-2; 7 nucleotides align to TRBD1. The CDR3 extends over 12 amino acids. Losses at the gene ends were 6 bases for V and 3 bases for J; bases not matched to a gene: 1. Germline-derived CDR1 and CDR2 are MDHEN and SYDVKM. This chain's CDR3 is CASSRGDYGYTF. Here the CDR3 DNA reads TGTGCCAGCAGCAGGGGGGACTATGGCTACACCTTC.

The CDR3 region is CASSEGTSGETQYF. The CDR3 nucleotides are TGCGCCAGCAGCGAGGGGACTAGCGGCGAGACCCAGTACTTC. The chain uses TRBV5-1 and TRBJ2-5; TRBD2 aligns across 11 bases. Trimming removed 4 bases from V and 5 bases from J; junction bases left unmatched: 4. Germline values: CDR1 SGHRS, CDR2 YFSETQ. The CDR3 is 14 amino acids.

The V gene is TRBV4-1, the J gene TRBJ2-1, with no clear D. The CDR3 contains 12 residues. Germline assignment: CDR1 MGHRA and CDR2 YSYEKL. Deletions cut 2 bases from V and 15 bases from J, with 14 bases between. The CDR3 region is CASSQSIGPPFF. CDR3 in DNA: TGCGCCAGCAGCCAATCTATAGGGCCGCCGTTCTTC.